The rows below give T cell receptor beta chains drawn from one sample of a study of shared clonotypes between healthy human individuals. The data were produced by immunoSEQ multiplex PCR, yet TCRdb's version contains in-frame clones alone and is incomplete. The profile shows 400,000 or so clones, 96% of them singletons. Sequencing was carried out using memory CD8+ T cells sorted from blood. The origin of the receptors is a man aged 25-40 years in good health. The CDR3 runs from the conserved cysteine through the conserved F or W. Fields, in order: J gene, clone size, D gene, V gene, CDR3 protein, CDR3 DNA. D genes are given only for firm matches. The size entry is marked missing in some rows and otherwise reads once, few, many or a size class.

J gene: TRBJ2-5; clone size: .; D gene: TRBD2; V gene: TRBV4-2; CDR3 protein: CASSQDRREQETQYF; CDR3 DNA: TGTGCCAGCAGCCAAGACCGGCGGGAGCAAGAGACCCAGTACTTC
J gene: TRBJ1-1; clone size: .; D gene: .; V gene: TRBV19; CDR3 protein: CASSITGNTEAFF; CDR3 DNA: TGTGCCAGTAGTATCACGGGGAACACTGAAGCTTTCTTT
J gene: TRBJ2-7; clone size: once; D gene: .; V gene: TRBV5-1; CDR3 protein: CASSLSGGYEQYF; CDR3 DNA: TGCGCCAGCAGCTTAAGTGGGGGGTACGAGCAGTACTTC
J gene: TRBJ2-1; clone size: .; D gene: .; V gene: TRBV4-1; CDR3 protein: CASSQVGIGYNEQFF; CDR3 DNA: TGCGCCAGCAGCCAAGTAGGAATCGGTTACAATGAGCAGTTCTTC
J gene: TRBJ2-5; clone size: .; D gene: TRBD2; V gene: TRBV7-9; CDR3 protein: CASSLERPAGSGRARTQYF; CDR3 DNA: TGTGCCAGCAGCTTAGAAAGGCCCGCCGGTAGCGGGAGGGCCAGGACCCAGTACTTC
J gene: TRBJ2-3; clone size: .; D gene: TRBD2; V gene: TRBV9; CDR3 protein: CASSAGTSGTDTQYF; CDR3 DNA: TGTGCCAGCAGCGCCGGGACTAGCGGCACAGATACGCAGTATTTT
J gene: TRBJ2-7; clone size: .; D gene: TRBD2; V gene: TRBV27; CDR3 protein: CASSFSGRAPGEQYF; CDR3 DNA: TGTGCCAGCAGTTTCAGCGGGAGGGCACCGGGGGAGCAGTACTTC
J gene: TRBJ2-3; clone size: .; D gene: .; V gene: TRBV11-2; CDR3 protein: CASEPDLGDTQYF; CDR3 DNA: TGTGCCAGCGAACCTGACCTGGGAGATACGCAGTATTTT
J gene: TRBJ1-2; clone size: few; D gene: TRBD1; V gene: TRBV9; CDR3 protein: CASSGQGVYGYTF; CDR3 DNA: TGTGCCAGCAGCGGACAGGGGGTTTATGGCTACACCTTC
J gene: TRBJ2-3; clone size: .; D gene: .; V gene: TRBV10-3; CDR3 protein: CAISEVPGVSTDTQYF; CDR3 DNA: TGTGCCATCAGTGAGGTTCCGGGAGTGAGCACAGATACGCAGTATTTT
J gene: TRBJ2-1; clone size: .; D gene: .; V gene: TRBV18; CDR3 protein: CASSQLTGTLHHNEQFF; CDR3 DNA: TGTGCCAGCTCACAACTAACCGGGACTCTACACCACAATGAGCAGTTCTTC
J gene: TRBJ1-3; clone size: .; D gene: .; V gene: TRBV5-8; CDR3 protein: CASSFDPRFSPGNTIYF; CDR3 DNA: TGTGCCAGCAGCTTCGACCCCAGGTTCTCCCCTGGAAACACCATATATTTT
J gene: TRBJ2-7; clone size: .; D gene: TRBD2; V gene: TRBV2; CDR3 protein: CASSTGLADQYF; CDR3 DNA: TGTGCCAGCAGTACGGGACTAGCGGATCAGTACTTC
J gene: TRBJ2-3; clone size: once; D gene: TRBD2; V gene: TRBV4-1; CDR3 protein: CASSGRLAPSTDTQYF; CDR3 DNA: TGCGCCAGCAGCGGTAGACTAGCCCCTAGCACAGATACGCAGTATTTT
J gene: TRBJ1-1; clone size: .; D gene: .; V gene: TRBV7-3; CDR3 protein: CASSFTLNTEAFF; CDR3 DNA: TGTGCCAGCAGCTTCACCCTGAACACTGAAGCTTTCTTT
J gene: TRBJ2-3; clone size: once; D gene: .; V gene: TRBV27; CDR3 protein: CASGRLVGGGTDTQYF; CDR3 DNA: TGTGCCAGCGGTCGATTGGTCGGTGGAGGCACAGATACGCAGTATTTT
J gene: TRBJ2-5; clone size: .; D gene: .; V gene: TRBV5-8; CDR3 protein: CASSFFGTQYF; CDR3 DNA: TGTGCCAGCAGCTTTTTCGGGACCCAGTACTTC
J gene: TRBJ2-5; clone size: .; D gene: TRBD1; V gene: TRBV19; CDR3 protein: CASTEQGAREETQYF; CDR3 DNA: TGTGCCAGTACCGAACAGGGGGCGCGGGAAGAGACCCAGTACTTC
J gene: TRBJ2-5; clone size: .; D gene: TRBD2; V gene: TRBV15; CDR3 protein: CATSRGGGLAGQETQYF; CDR3 DNA: TGTGCCACCAGCAGAGGGGGAGGGCTAGCGGGCCAAGAGACCCAGTACTTC
J gene: TRBJ2-5; clone size: .; D gene: TRBD2; V gene: TRBV6-8; CDR3 protein: CASKGTSGRWEETQYF; CDR3 DNA: TGTGCCAGCAAGGGGACTAGCGGGAGGTGGGAGGAGACCCAGTACTTC
J gene: TRBJ2-1; clone size: .; D gene: TRBD2; V gene: TRBV5-6; CDR3 protein: CASSLSASGVYNEQFF; CDR3 DNA: TGTGCCAGCAGCTTGTCTGCTAGCGGGGTCTACAATGAGCAGTTCTTC
J gene: TRBJ1-5; clone size: once; D gene: .; V gene: TRBV5-5; CDR3 protein: CASSLSWAGNQPQHF; CDR3 DNA: TGTGCCAGCAGCTTGTCCTGGGCGGGCAATCAGCCCCAGCATTTT
J gene: TRBJ2-3; clone size: .; D gene: .; V gene: TRBV5-1; CDR3 protein: CASSEPGPDTQYF; CDR3 DNA: TGCGCCAGCAGCGAGCCAGGCCCAGATACGCAGTATTTT
J gene: TRBJ1-4; clone size: .; D gene: .; V gene: TRBV5-1; CDR3 protein: CASSDEGANEKLFF; CDR3 DNA: TGCGCCAGCAGCGATGAAGGGGCTAATGAAAAACTGTTTTTT
J gene: TRBJ2-7; clone size: .; D gene: .; V gene: TRBV6-6; CDR3 protein: CASSYLTYEQYF; CDR3 DNA: TGTGCCAGCAGTTATTTGACATACGAGCAGTACTTC
J gene: TRBJ1-4; clone size: .; D gene: .; V gene: TRBV2; CDR3 protein: CASRSGGAGNEKLFF; CDR3 DNA: TGTGCCAGCAGGTCTGGGGGGGCGGGTAATGAAAAACTGTTTTTT